This T cell receptor (beta chain) stems from a study of T-cell memory formation after mild COVID-19. There are many counts of this clonotype. From the 5' RACE reads, TCRdb called clonotypes with MiXCR, one entry per CDR3 protein. Found here are 350,000 to 500,000 distinct CDR3 sequences, 20% to 25% of them singletons; the top ten hold roughly 13%. Trimming at V came to 3 bases and at J to 7 bases, leaving 10 bases not matched to a gene. Germline lookup yields CDR1 DFQATT and CDR2 SNEGSKA (reference sequence). The CDR3 extends over 15 amino acids. The source is an adult woman who had mild COVID-19 (a few samples of this study predate the infection). Cell type and time point are not known. The sample comprised PBMCs or a T cell subset sorted from them (not recorded which). The chain links TRBV20-1 to TRBJ2-7; 12 bases are shared with TRBD2. CDR3 protein: CSARRLAGEVGEQYF. CDR3 coding DNA: TGCAGTGCTAGGAGACTAGCGGGAGAAGTTGGGGAGCAGTACTTC.